This TCR beta chain appears in the sequencing data of a study of radiotherapy plus CTLA-4 blockade in lung cancer. Study details: Disease control was present in roughly a third of patients, and objective responses in less than 20%. General study points: Per reports, early blood T cell clone dynamics, plus interferon-beta, forecast response most strongly. Blood-borne expansion of tumor-derived TCR clones followed radiotherapy plus ipilimumab.

The germline V and J ends were trimmed by 5 bases and 1 base, with 10 bases remaining between them. This CDR3 spans 14 amino acids. Per the germline V gene, CDR1 is SGHVS and CDR2 is FNYEAQ. Points on this clone: No antigen is known for it.

Treatment of patients with chemo-refractory metastatic non-small-cell lung cancer consisted of focal radiation plus CTLA-4 blockade with ipilimumab. Some clones are missing from TCRdb's copy, which holds only in-frame ones; the method was immunoSEQ multiplex PCR. The table shows about 36,000 clones, with about two thirds occurring only once. The input for sequencing was peripheral blood, taken from a patient treated with radiotherapy plus ipilimumab. This sequence originates from a human donor with non-small cell lung cancer who had stable disease on radiotherapy plus ipilimumab. This chain links TRBV7-6 with TRBJ2-3; tentatively, D is TRBD2 (6 bases). The CDR3, as DNA: TGTGCCAGCAGCCCCGGGGAGGGCACAGATACGCAGTATTTT. Translation: CASSPGEGTDTQYF.